The clone carrying this TCR beta chain was seen at least ten times. The CDR3 runs to 14 residues. The germline V gene encodes CDR1 SGHRS and CDR2 YFSETQ. V was cut by 0 bases and J by 0 bases, with 4 bases left in between. TCRdb re-analysed the 5' RACE reads in MiXCR, keeping a single row per CDR3 protein. The sample lists roughly 80,000 distinct CDR3 sequences, roughly 12% seen once, with around 4.3% in the top ten. This sample's time point: sample taken at primary tumor resection. Sequencing of whole RNA from tumor, nontumor lung or frozen PBMC involved no sorting. This sample stems from a study of spatial heterogeneity in lung cancer.

This chain connects TRBV5-1 to TRBJ1-5; no reliable D call. This clonotype was sampled from a male donor with early-stage non-small cell lung cancer. The source material was PBMCs, sampled at surgery. The CDR3: CASSLAGSNQPQHF. CDR3 nucleotide sequence: TGCGCCAGCAGCTTGGCCGGTAGCAATCAGCCCCAGCATTTT.